The 32 T cell receptor beta chains reported below all come from one sample, sequenced in a study of blood T cell repertoires in COVID-19. Method: immunoSEQ multiplex PCR; TCRdb's copy keeps in-frame clones and lacks some. The table lists approximately 290,000 clones, roughly nine tenths of them singletons. The material sequenced was peripheral blood. These receptors were taken from a woman aged 30 to 39 with COVID-19, enrolled during active disease.

V and J are TRBV6-6 and TRBJ2-1; 9 nucleotides align to TRBD1. Germline-derived CDR1 and CDR2 are MNHNY and SVGAGI (reference sequence). V trimming: 5 bases; J trimming: 2 bases; junction bases outside the gene matches: 4. This CDR3 has 15 residues. The CDR3 reads CASSRGTGTYNEQFF. The CDR3 DNA sequence: TGTGCCAGCAGTCGGGGGACAGGGACCTACAATGAGCAGTTCTTC.

The V call is TRBV19, the J call TRBJ1-2; D might be TRBD1 (6 bases). The CDR3 consists of 17 residues. CDR1 and CDR2 (germline): LNHDA, SQIVND (reference sequence). V lost 4 bases to trimming and J lost 2 bases, with 20 bases between them. The CDR3 loop reads CASSRGIVGQLNYGYTF. DNA of the CDR3: TGTGCCAGTAGTAGAGGCATCGTCGGACAGCTGAACTATGGCTACACCTTC.

The V gene is TRBV5-4, the J gene TRBJ2-2; 8 nucleotides line up with TRBD1. With V trimmed by 3 bases and J by 4 bases, 11 bases remained unmatched. CDR1 and CDR2 (germline): SGHNT, YYREEE (reference sequence). The CDR3 is made up of 17 amino acids. CDR3 sequence reads: CASSSRRGQASTGELFF. Here the CDR3 DNA reads TGTGCCAGCAGCTCCCGAAGGGGACAGGCAAGCACCGGGGAGCTGTTTTTT. The whole variable domain, remainder taken from reference TRBV5-4 and TRBJ2-2, is ETGVTQSPTHLIKTRGQQVTLRCSSQSGHNTVSWYQQALGQGPQFIFQYYREEENGRGNFPPRFSGLQFPNYSSELNVNALELDDSALYLCASSSRRGQASTGELFFGEGSRLTVL.

V gene TRBV12-5 combines with J gene TRBJ1-2, with a possible D match to TRBD1 (6 bases). There are 12 residues in the CDR3. V was cut by 7 bases and J by 6 bases, with 12 bases left in between. Germline V CDR1 and CDR2: LGHNT, FRNRAP. The CDR3 region is CASAGGSDGYTF. Written as DNA, the CDR3 is TGTGCTAGTGCGGGGGGCTCTGATGGCTACACCTTC.

This chain connects TRBV9 to TRBJ1-2; 7 bases align to TRBD1. This CDR3 region has 15 residues. Germline V CDR1 and CDR2: SGDLS, YYNGEE. V trimming: 4 bases; J trimming: 5 bases; junction bases outside the gene matches: 11. The CDR3 bases are TGTGCCAGCAGCCCCCGAGACAGGGTGGGGTATGGCTACACCTTC. This codes for CASSPRDRVGYGYTF.

The chain links TRBV7-9 to TRBJ1-1, with unresolved D. V lost 5 bases, J lost 1 base, and 2 bases lay in between. Germline V CDR1 and CDR2: SEHNR, FQNEAQ (reference sequence). This CDR3 has 11 amino acids. The chain's CDR3 is CASSQNTEAFF. CDR3 nucleotides: TGTGCCAGCAGCCAGAACACTGAAGCTTTCTTT.

The chain recombines TRBV21-1 with TRBJ1-2; whether TRBD1, the table's D call, matches the DNA was not checked. TRBV21-1 is given as a pseudogene. This CDR3 contains 15 residues. In DNA, the CDR3 is TGTGCCAGCAGCAAAGTGGGGACATCGGGCTATGGCTACACCTTC. Its translation is CASSKVGTSGYGYTF.

The V gene is TRBV2, the J gene TRBJ2-7; D is perhaps TRBD1 (6 bases). Germline CDR1 reads SNHLY; CDR2 reads FYNNEI. The length of the CDR3 is 12 residues. Between the trimmed V and J ends, which lost 6 bases and 6 bases, there was a span of 12 bases. The CDR3 DNA is TGTGCCAGCAGGAACAGGGAAAGCGAGCAGTACTTC. This codes for CASRNRESEQYF. The whole variable domain, remainder taken from reference TRBV2 and TRBJ2-7, is EPEVTQTPSHQVTQMGQEVILRCVPISNHLYFYWYRQILGQKVEFLVSFYNNEISEKSEIFDDQFSVERPDGSNFTLKIRSTKLEDSAMYFCASRNRESEQYFGPGTRLTVT.

The genes are TRBV7-9 and TRBJ2-7; D remains unclear. The V gene lost 3 bases and the J gene lost 6 bases, with 15 bases spanning the gap. The CDR3 runs 14 residues. Germline assignment: CDR1 SEHNR and CDR2 FQNEAQ (reference sequence). The CDR3: CASSFSFTPGEQYF. The DNA of the CDR3 is TGTGCCAGCAGCTTTTCCTTCACTCCGGGCGAGCAGTACTTC. Based on the CDR3 plus reference TRBV7-9 and TRBJ2-7, the full variable domain is DTGVSQNPRHKITKRGQNVTFRCDPISEHNRLYWYRQTLGQGPEFLTYFQNEAQLEKSRLLSDRFSAERPKGSFSTLEIQRTEQGDSAMYLCASSFSFTPGEQYFGPGTRLTVT.

V is TRBV4-1 and J is TRBJ2-1; 11 bases agree with TRBD2. The CDR3 has 20 amino acids. Germline-derived CDR1 and CDR2 are MGHRA and YSYEKL. V lost 6 bases and J lost 4; bases outside the gene matches: 20. CDR3 in amino acids: CASSPASGRLAGFPYNEQFF. Written as DNA, the CDR3 is TGCGCCAGCAGTCCCGCTTCAGGGAGACTAGCGGGGTTTCCTTACAATGAGCAGTTCTTC.

The J gene is TRBJ2-7, the V gene TRBV7-8, with a tentative D call TRBD1 (6 bases). Germline CDR1 reads SGHVS; CDR2 reads FQNEAQ. CDR3 length: 17 residues. The V and J ends lost 5 bases and 0 bases respectively, with 20 bases between them. Here the CDR3 DNA reads TGTGCCAGCAGCCCCGTCGCAGGACAGTTGAGCTCCTACGAGCAGTACTTC. Translating gives CASSPVAGQLSSYEQYF.

The chain carries TRBV5-4 and TRBJ1-3; D ambiguous. The V gene's germline CDR1 is SGHNT and CDR2 YYREEE (reference sequence). V was trimmed by 0 bases and J by 2 bases, leaving 9 bases between them. The CDR3 loop spans 15 amino acids. The CDR3 coding sequence is TGTGCCAGCAGCTTGGGAGGCCAGACTGGAAACACCATATATTTT. Its translation is CASSLGGQTGNTIYF.

The rearrangement joins TRBV27 to TRBJ2-2; 9 bases are a match to TRBD2. CDR1 and CDR2 (germline): MNHEY, SMNVEV (reference sequence). Unmatched junction bases numbered 6, after V lost 3 bases and J lost 7 bases. The CDR3 is 15 residues long. CDR3 in DNA: TGTGCCAGCAGTTTGCGCGGGGGGGTGGTCGGGGAGCTGTTTTTT. This encodes CASSLRGGVVGELFF.

The V and J genes are TRBV2 and TRBJ2-7, with TRBD2 identical over 7 bases. After removal of 3 bases from V and 3 bases from J, the junction contained 5 bases not matched to a gene. This CDR3 comprises 14 residues. The germline V gene has CDR1 SNHLY and CDR2 FYNNEI. The CDR3 DNA sequence: TGTGCCAGCAGTGAGTTCCGGGGGGACTACGAGCAGTACTTC. Residues: CASSEFRGDYEQYF.

This sequence joins TRBV4-1 and TRBJ1-5; no definite D call. The germline V and J ends were trimmed by 2 bases and 6 bases, with 11 bases remaining between them. The CDR3 runs to 14 residues. The germline V gene encodes CDR1 MGHRA and CDR2 YSYEKL. This CDR3 reads CASSQPAEGQPQHF. Written as DNA, the CDR3 is TGCGCCAGCAGCCAACCGGCGGAGGGTCAGCCCCAGCATTTT.

This rearrangement joins TRBV7-9 to TRBJ2-5; 7 bases align to TRBD1. This CDR3 contains 15 residues. From germline, CDR1 is SEHNR and CDR2 FQNEAQ (reference sequence). Trimming at V came to 7 bases and at J to 1 base, leaving 9 bases not matched to a gene. The CDR3 sequence is CASTNRGGRQETQYF. The DNA for the CDR3 is TGTGCCAGCACGAACAGGGGCGGGCGCCAAGAGACCCAGTACTTC.

The V call is TRBV7-2, the J call TRBJ1-5; D is unresolved. The CDR3 extends over 14 amino acids. Trimming removed 6 bases from V and 7 bases from J, with 16 bases in between. Germline V gene lookup returns CDR1 SGHTA and CDR2 FQGNSA. The CDR3 DNA reads TGTGCCAGCAGTCCAACAAGGATACAGCAGCCCCAGCATTTT. Translating gives CASSPTRIQQPQHF.

The chain is built from TRBV5-5 and TRBJ1-2; no reliable D call. The CDR3 consists of 15 residues. The germline CDR1 and CDR2 sequences are SGHKS and YYEKEE (reference sequence). Trimming removed 2 bases from V and 4 bases from J, with 15 bases in between. As DNA, the CDR3 is TGTGCCAGCAGCTTAGGCCCAGTAGCGAGCTATGGCTACACCTTC. Translating it yields CASSLGPVASYGYTF. Using reference TRBV5-5 and TRBJ1-2 for the parts outside the CDR3, the full variable domain is DAGVTQSPTHLIKTRGQQVTLRCSPISGHKSVSWYQQVLGQGPQFIFQYYEKEERGRGNFPDRFSARQFPNYSSELNVNALLLGDSALYLCASSLGPVASYGYTFGSGTRLTVV.

CDR3 amino acids: CASSQEKLGEETQYF. Here the CDR3 DNA reads TGCGCCAGCAGCCAAGAAAAGTTAGGGGAAGAGACCCAGTACTTC. The chain employs TRBV4-1 and TRBJ2-5, with D maybe TRBD1 (5 bases). The CDR3 is 15 residues long. With 0 bases removed from V and 3 bases from J, the gap between germline ends came to 11 bases. The germline V gene has CDR1 MGHRA and CDR2 YSYEKL.

This chain links TRBV3-1 (or the pseudogene TRBV3-2) with TRBJ1-2, with D perhaps matching TRBD1 (6 bases). CDR1 LGHDT and CDR2 YNNKEL come from the germline V gene (reference sequence). V was shortened by 4 bases and J by 3 bases, with 12 bases between the two germline ends. The CDR3 contains 14 residues. Here the CDR3 DNA reads TGTGCCAGCAGCCTTCACAGGGTGGACTATGGCTACACCTTC. Its translation is CASSLHRVDYGYTF.

The chain recombines TRBV25-1 with TRBJ2-5, with 12 bases fitting TRBD2. The CDR3 length is 17 residues. Germline trimming cut 3 bases from V and 4 bases from J; bases unmatched to any gene: 9. CDR1 is MGHDK, CDR2 SYGVNS, per germline. CDR3 sequence reads: CASSDTFASGGAETQYF. The CDR3 region has the DNA TGTGCCAGCAGTGACACTTTTGCTAGCGGGGGGGCAGAGACCCAGTACTTC.

The V gene is TRBV27, the J gene TRBJ2-7, with unresolved D. V gave up 5 bases and J gave up 2 bases, with 13 bases separating them. In germline, CDR1 is MNHEY, CDR2 SMNVEV (reference sequence). The CDR3 extends over 14 amino acids. The CDR3 here is CASSPRSDTYEQYF. The CDR3 nucleotides are TGTGCCAGCAGTCCGCGCTCCGATACCTACGAGCAGTACTTC.

This chain connects TRBV5-6 to TRBJ2-7; TRBD1 is a possible D gene (6 bases). The CDR3 length is 13 residues. Germline V lookup: CDR1 SGHDT, CDR2 YYEEEE. The ends were cut back, 4 bases at V and 4 bases at J, with 12 bases in the middle. CDR3 protein: CASSPGTIYEQYF. DNA of the CDR3: TGTGCCAGCAGCCCCGGGACAATATACGAGCAGTACTTC.

The chain links TRBV27 to TRBJ2-7, with 7 bases aligning to TRBD1. The CDR3 has 15 residues. With V trimmed by 6 bases and J by 3 bases, 11 bases remained unmatched. Per germline, CDR1 MNHEY and CDR2 SMNVEV (reference sequence). CDR3 bases: TGTGCCAGCAGCCCTAGGGGGCAGGGGATCTACGAGCAGTACTTC. Its protein is CASSPRGQGIYEQYF.

This chain joins TRBV5-4 and TRBJ2-5; 7 bases fit TRBD1. The CDR3 contains 13 residues. V shed 8 bases, J shed 2 bases, and the junction held 6 bases outside the gene matches. Germline values: CDR1 SGHNT, CDR2 YYREEE (reference sequence). The CDR3 DNA reads as TGTGCCAGTGCACAGGGGTCTCAAGAGACCCAGTACTTC. It encodes CASAQGSQETQYF. Full variable domain (rest looked up from reference TRBV5-4 and TRBJ2-5): ETGVTQSPTHLIKTRGQQVTLRCSSQSGHNTVSWYQQALGQGPQFIFQYYREEENGRGNFPPRFSGLQFPNYSSELNVNALELDDSALYLCASAQGSQETQYFGPGTRLLVL.

The rearrangement uses TRBV10-3 and TRBJ2-7; 8 nucleotides line up with TRBD1. Germline values: CDR1 ENHRY, CDR2 SYGVKD. The J segment lost 1 base and the V segment lost 3 bases, leaving 8 bases of the junction unmatched. The CDR3 is 16 amino acids. CDR3 region: CAISESGTGTSYEQYF. CDR3 DNA sequence: TGTGCCATCAGTGAATCTGGGACAGGCACTTCCTACGAGCAGTACTTC.

As regards this clone: Different DNA sequences within this sample yield the same CDR3. J is TRBJ1-5 and V is TRBV6-5; D gene ambiguous. V was trimmed by 0 bases and J by 5 bases, leaving 5 bases between them. The CDR3 is made up of 13 amino acids. Germline V lookup: CDR1 MNHEY, CDR2 SVGAGI. Here the CDR3 DNA reads TGTGCCAGCAGTTACTCACGGTATCAGCCCCAGCATTTT. Its translation is CASSYSRYQPQHF.

This clone turned up a few times. This chain uses TRBV5-1 with TRBJ2-5; D not resolved. The V gene lost 2 bases and the J gene lost 0 bases, with 5 bases spanning the gap. CDR3 length equals 13 residues. Looked up from germline, CDR1 is SGHRS and CDR2 is YFSETQ. The CDR3 reads CASSLDYQETQYF. CDR3 DNA: TGCGCCAGCAGCTTAGACTACCAAGAGACCCAGTACTTC.

The genes are TRBV4-2 and TRBJ2-3; TRBD2 agrees at 10 bases. CDR3 length equals 16 residues. Per germline, CDR1 LGHNA and CDR2 YNFKEQ. With 0 bases clipped from V and 5 bases from J, the junction kept 5 bases outside the gene matches. The CDR3 is CASSQDVSGGRDTQYF. DNA of the CDR3: TGTGCCAGCAGCCAAGACGTTAGCGGGGGGAGAGATACGCAGTATTTT.

V is TRBV7-9 and J is TRBJ2-7; D might be TRBD2 (6 bases). V dropped 5 bases and J dropped 6 bases, with 23 bases sitting between them. This CDR3 is built from 16 residues. The germline CDR1 and CDR2 sequences are SEHNR and FQNEAQ (reference sequence). For the CDR3, the DNA is TGTGCCAGCAGCCCCCTTGGGGGACTGGGGCATGGCGAGCAGTACTTC. This translates into CASSPLGGLGHGEQYF.

This clone was detected once. The chain is built from TRBV5-8 and TRBJ2-3; D might be TRBD2 (7 bases). V was clipped by 7 bases and J by 2 bases, with 11 bases between them. The germline CDR1 and CDR2 sequences are SGHTS and YDEGEE. The CDR3 loop spans 13 amino acids. The CDR3 nucleotides are TGTGCCAGCTGGGGGGGCCTCACAGATACGCAGTATTTT. Translating it yields CASWGGLTDTQYF.

V and J are TRBV11-3 and TRBJ2-1, with no clear D. Per germline, CDR1 SGHNT and CDR2 YENEEA. The CDR3 runs to 15 residues. Trimming cost V 2 bases and J 7 bases, with 15 bases left between them. The CDR3 is CASSLFRAPVNEQFF. The CDR3 DNA reads as TGTGCCAGCAGCTTATTCCGAGCCCCTGTAAATGAGCAGTTCTTC.